Listed here are 2 T cell receptor beta chains from one sample, sequenced in a study of glioma-infiltrating T cells after dendritic cell vaccination. The assay was immunoSEQ multiplex PCR, and TCRdb's table has in-frame clones only and misses some. Among about 30,000 clones listed, roughly 90% were seen once. Here the sequenced sample was blood, taken before dendritic cell vaccination. These receptor sequences come from a human donor with glioblastoma.

The chain uses TRBV18 and TRBJ2-6; the match to TRBD1 covers 8 bases. CDR1 and CDR2 from the germline V gene are KGHSH and LQKENI. CDR3 size: 18 residues. After removal of 3 bases from V and 0 bases from J, the junction contained 7 bases not matched to a gene. As DNA, the CDR3 is TGTGCCAGCTCACCGTGGGACAGGCGATACTCTGGGGCCAACGTCCTGACTTTC. It translates to CASSPWDRRYSGANVLTF.

As regards this clone: The same CDR3 arises from other DNA sequences in this sample as well. V and J are TRBV5-1 and TRBJ1-6, with a weak D call TRBD1 (5 bases). The V gene lost 4 bases and the J gene lost 2 bases, with 19 bases spanning the gap. The CDR3 is made up of 18 amino acids. Germline-derived CDR1 and CDR2 are SGHRS and YFSETQ. The CDR3 loop reads CASSTRDPLSAYNSPLHF. The CDR3 DNA is TGCGCCAGCAGCACGCGGGACCCCCTATCAGCCTATAATTCACCCCTCCACTTT.